The 6 T cell receptor beta chains presented below share a single source sample, sequenced in a study of molecular identifiers for immune sequencing clone quantification (dated by TCRdb to the late 2010s). The library was obtained by PCR. Reads for this sample came from an Illumina HiSeq 4000. TCRdb passed the public sequencing reads through fastp at Q25 and MiXCR, retaining productive beta sequences. One record per CDR3 amino acid sequence lists the most common genes and DNA. The sample data list more than 10,000 distinct CDR3 sequences, and around 15% of these were observed just once. Clones ranked in the top ten supply around 1.7% of the sample. The sample taken for sequencing was naive CD8+ T cells from blood, with Jurkat cell RNA spiked in. Explained via the paper, the cell subset or site label denotes: FACS-sorted CD8+CD4-CCR7+CD45RA+ naive T cells. The source of these receptors is a human donor in good health. Some libraries in this study had Jurkat cell RNA spiked in.

Worth noting for this clonotype: This may stem from a read error, because a much larger clone lies one nucleotide away. The CDR3 spells CAGSAGYNEQFF. DNA for the CDR3: TGTGCCGGCAGTGCGGGGTACAATGAGCAGTTCTTC. The chain is built from TRBV2 and TRBJ2-1, with D tentatively TRBD2 (6 bases). The CDR3 consists of 12 residues. Per the germline V gene, CDR1 is SNHLY and CDR2 is FYNNEI.

By sample share, this clonotype is medium-sized. The chain combines TRBV10-2 with TRBJ1-1, with unresolved D. Trimming removed 6 bases at V and 2 bases at J, with 19 bases between. This CDR3 is built from 16 residues. Germline values: CDR1 WSHSY, CDR2 SAAADI. The CDR3 region has the DNA TGCGCCAGCAGCCCCAAACCCAATGCGCTTAACACTGAAGCTTTCTTT. Translated, it gives CASSPKPNALNTEAFF.

This clonotype was observed a handful of times. V is TRBV13 and J is TRBJ1-1; a possible D gene is TRBD1 (6 bases). From germline, CDR1 is PRHDT and CDR2 FYEKMQ (reference sequence). This CDR3 has 13 amino acids. V was pared by 7 bases and J by 0 bases, with 9 bases between. CDR3 region: CASKQGLNTEAFF. CDR3 nucleotide sequence: TGTGCCAGCAAACAGGGACTGAACACTGAAGCTTTCTTT. Complete variable domain (other parts from reference TRBV13 and TRBJ1-1): AAGVIQSPRHLIKEKRETATLKCYPIPRHDTVYWYQQGPGQDPQFLISFYEKMQSDKGSIPDRFSAQQFSDYHSELNMSSLELGDSALYFCASKQGLNTEAFFGQGTRLTVV.

This clonotype is labeled as medium-sized (0.01 to 0.1%). The genes are TRBV7-8 and TRBJ2-1; 12 bases map to TRBD2. The CDR3 is 17 amino acids. V lost 3 bases and J lost 10; bases outside the gene matches: 13. The V gene's germline CDR1 is SGHVS and CDR2 FQNEAQ. In DNA, the CDR3 is TGTGCCAGCAGCTTCTCTACCCTAGCGGGAGGGCGGTTGGAGCAGTTCTTC. This codes for CASSFSTLAGGRLEQFF.

Ten or more counts support this clonotype. This rearrangement joins TRBV27 to TRBJ2-6; D may be TRBD1 (6 bases). Germline CDR1 MNHEY, CDR2 SMNVEV (reference sequence). With 5 bases removed from V and 1 base from J, the gap between germline ends came to 9 bases. The CDR3 totals 15 residues. CDR3 sequence (DNA): TGTGCCAGCAGTGCCACAGGGTCTGGGGCCAACGTCCTGACTTTC. Translated, it gives CASSATGSGANVLTF.

Comment on this clonotype: The junction shows a germline mismatch at one end, possibly a read error. This chain joins TRBV4-1 and TRBJ2-3; perhaps TRBD1 as D (6 bases). CDR1 is MGHRA and CDR2 is YSYEKL in the germline V gene. The CDR3 covers 17 residues. The CDR3 loop is CVSSQEVPGAPTDTQYF. The CDR3 DNA reads as TGCGTCAGCAGCCAAGAGGTTCCAGGGGCTCCAACAGATACGCAGTATTTT.